The clone carrying this T cell receptor beta chain was observed a few times. Its cognate antigen is unknown. The CDR3 consists of 15 residues. Germline assignment: CDR1 SGHKS and CDR2 YYEKEE (reference sequence). V lost 4 bases to trimming and J lost 7 bases, with 20 bases between them. The time point: pre-sensitization, week 0. The treatment denotes: therapeutic diphenylcyclopropenone sensitization with weekly scalp DPC. The record originates from a study of human T cells and chemical hapten exposure. Whole-study context: All patients underwent weekly scalp dosing with diphenylcyclopropenone for the full approximately 25-week study.

TCRdb used MiXCR to reprocess the RACE reads, holding one entry per CDR3 protein. Of 50,000 to 65,000 distinct CDR3 sequences listed, roughly 10% are singletons. Overall study results and limits: There was no change with DPC sensitization in TCRs above 1 in 1000 frequency.

The rearrangement joins TRBV5-5 to TRBJ1-2; D may be TRBD1 (5 bases). This sequence originates from a middle-aged woman with alopecia areata. Some clones in this sample may be carry-over from other donors' samples. Here the sequenced sample was whole blood, taken in connection with sensitization to the hapten diphenylcyclopropenone (DPC). CDR3 amino acids: CASSEALRAGLGYTF. The CDR3 nucleotides are TGTGCCAGCAGCGAGGCCTTACGGGCAGGGCTTGGCTACACCTTC.